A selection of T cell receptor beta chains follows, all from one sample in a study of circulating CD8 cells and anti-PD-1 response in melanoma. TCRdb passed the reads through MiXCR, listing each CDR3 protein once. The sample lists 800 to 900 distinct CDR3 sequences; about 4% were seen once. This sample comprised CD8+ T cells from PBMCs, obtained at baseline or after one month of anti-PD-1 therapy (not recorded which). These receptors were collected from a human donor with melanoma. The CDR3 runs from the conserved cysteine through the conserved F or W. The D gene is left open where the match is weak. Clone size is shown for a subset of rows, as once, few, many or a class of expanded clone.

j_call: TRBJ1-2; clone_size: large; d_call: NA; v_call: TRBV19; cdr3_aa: CASSLAGRLHYGYTF; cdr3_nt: TGTGCCAGTAGTCTAGCCGGACGGCTTCACTATGGCTACACCTTC
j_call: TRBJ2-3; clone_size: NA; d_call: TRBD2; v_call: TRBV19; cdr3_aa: CATEGGSADTQYF; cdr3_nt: TGTGCCACCGAGGGCGGGAGCGCAGATACGCAGTATTTT
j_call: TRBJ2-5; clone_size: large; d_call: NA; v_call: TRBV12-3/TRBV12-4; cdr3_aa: CASSLEISRGETQYF; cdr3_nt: TGTGCCAGCAGTTTAGAGATTAGCCGGGGGGAGACCCAGTACTTC
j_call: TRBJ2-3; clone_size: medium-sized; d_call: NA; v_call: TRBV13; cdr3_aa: CASSLRVGGTDTQYF; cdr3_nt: TGTGCCAGCAGCTTACGAGTAGGAGGCACAGATACGCAGTATTTT
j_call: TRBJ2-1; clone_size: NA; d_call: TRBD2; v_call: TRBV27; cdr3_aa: CATAGTSFREQFF; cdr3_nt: TGTGCCACCGCCGGGACTAGTTTTCGTGAGCAGTTCTTC
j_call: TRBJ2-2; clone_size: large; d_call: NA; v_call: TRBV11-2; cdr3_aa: CASSYQTDTGELFF; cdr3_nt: TGTGCCAGCAGCTACCAAACAGACACCGGGGAGCTGTTTTTT
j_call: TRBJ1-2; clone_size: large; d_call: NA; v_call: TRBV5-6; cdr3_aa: CASSPGQIFYGYTF; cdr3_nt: TGTGCCAGCAGCCCCGGACAGATTTTCTATGGCTACACCTTC
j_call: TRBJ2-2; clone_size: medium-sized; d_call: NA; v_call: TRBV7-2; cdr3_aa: CASSSRETNTGELFF; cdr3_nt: TGTGCCAGCAGCTCCCGAGAGACGAACACCGGGGAGCTGTTTTTT
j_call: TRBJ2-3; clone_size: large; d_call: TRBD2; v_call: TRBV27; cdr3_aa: CASSTVAGGRTDTQYF; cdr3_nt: TGTGCCAGCAGTACGGTAGCGGGAGGACGCACAGATACGCAGTATTTT
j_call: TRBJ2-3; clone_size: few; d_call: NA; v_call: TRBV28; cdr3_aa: CASSLGLGQYF; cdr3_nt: TGTGCCAGCAGTTTGGGACTGGGGCAGTATTTT
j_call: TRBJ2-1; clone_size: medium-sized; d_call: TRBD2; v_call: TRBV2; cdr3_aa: CASSPRLAGTFNGQFF; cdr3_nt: TGTGCCAGCAGTCCGAGACTAGCGGGGACCTTTAATGGGCAGTTCTTC
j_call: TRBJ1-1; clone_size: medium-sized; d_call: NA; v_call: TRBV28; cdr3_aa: CASSLQVFSEAFF; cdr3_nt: TGTGCCAGCAGTTTACAGGTTTTCAGTGAAGCTTTCTTT
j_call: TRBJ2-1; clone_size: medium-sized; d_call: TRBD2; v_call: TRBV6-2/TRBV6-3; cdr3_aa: CASSVWAGVYNEQFF; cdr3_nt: TGTGCCAGCAGTGTCTGGGCGGGAGTCTACAATGAGCAGTTCTTC
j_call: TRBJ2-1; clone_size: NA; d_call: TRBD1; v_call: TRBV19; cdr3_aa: CASSVRTGIGNEQFF; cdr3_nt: TGTGCCAGTAGTGTCAGGACAGGGATAGGGAATGAGCAGTTCTTC
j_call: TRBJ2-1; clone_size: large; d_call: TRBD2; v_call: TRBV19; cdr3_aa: CASSVGTSEQFF; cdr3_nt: TGTGCCAGTAGTGTAGGGACTAGCGAGCAGTTCTTC
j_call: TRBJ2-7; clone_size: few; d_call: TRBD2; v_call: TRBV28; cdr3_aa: CASTTPEGGSNTYEQYF; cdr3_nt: TGTGCCAGCACCACTCCAGAAGGCGGGAGTAACACCTACGAGCAGTACTTC
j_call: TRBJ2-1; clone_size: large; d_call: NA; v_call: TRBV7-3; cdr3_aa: CASSSLDGTDNEQFF; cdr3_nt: TGTGCCAGCAGCTCCTTAGACGGGACGGACAATGAGCAGTTCTTC
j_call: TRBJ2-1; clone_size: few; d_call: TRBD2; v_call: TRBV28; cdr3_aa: CASSLGTNNEQFF; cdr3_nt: TGTGCCAGCAGTTTAGGGACTAACAATGAGCAGTTCTTC
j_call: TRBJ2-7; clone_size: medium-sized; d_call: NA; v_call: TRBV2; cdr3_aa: CASLYNEQYF; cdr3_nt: TGTGCCAGCCTTTATAACGAGCAGTACTTC
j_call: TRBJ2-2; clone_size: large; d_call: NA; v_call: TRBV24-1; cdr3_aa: CATRSRQGEAGELFF; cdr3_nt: TGTGCCACCAGGTCGCGGCAGGGCGAGGCCGGGGAGCTGTTTTTT
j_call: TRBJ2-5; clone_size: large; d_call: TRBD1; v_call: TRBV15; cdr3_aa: CATSTGQGEETQYF; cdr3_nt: TGTGCCACCAGCACAGGACAGGGAGAAGAGACCCAGTACTTC
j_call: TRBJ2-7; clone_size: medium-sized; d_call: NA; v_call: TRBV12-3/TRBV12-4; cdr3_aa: CASSLKYEQYF; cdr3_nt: TGTGCCAGCAGTTTAAAGTACGAGCAGTACTTC
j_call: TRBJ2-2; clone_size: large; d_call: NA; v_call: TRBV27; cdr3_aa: CASSWGVTGELFF; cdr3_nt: TGTGCCAGCAGCTGGGGGGTTACCGGGGAGCTGTTTTTT
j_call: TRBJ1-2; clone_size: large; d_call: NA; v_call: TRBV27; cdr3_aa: CASSPSAGHTNYGYTF; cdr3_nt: TGTGCCAGCAGTCCTAGTGCGGGCCACACTAACTATGGCTACACCTTC
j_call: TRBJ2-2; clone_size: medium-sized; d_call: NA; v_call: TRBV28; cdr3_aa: CASSLVANTGELFF; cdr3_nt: TGTGCCAGCAGCCTGGTCGCGAACACCGGGGAGCTGTTTTTT
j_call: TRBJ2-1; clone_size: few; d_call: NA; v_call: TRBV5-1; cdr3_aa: CASRGPPQVNEQFF; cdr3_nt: TGCGCCAGCAGGGGACCGCCTCAGGTCAATGAGCAGTTCTTC
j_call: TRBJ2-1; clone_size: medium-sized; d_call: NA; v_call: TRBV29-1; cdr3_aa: CSVVGGSYNEQFF; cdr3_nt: TGCAGCGTTGTGGGGGGCTCCTACAATGAGCAGTTCTTC
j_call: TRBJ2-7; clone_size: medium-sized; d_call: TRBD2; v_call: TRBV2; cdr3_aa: CASSGTSESYELYF; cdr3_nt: TGTGCCAGCAGTGGGACTAGCGAGTCCTACGAGCTGTACTTC
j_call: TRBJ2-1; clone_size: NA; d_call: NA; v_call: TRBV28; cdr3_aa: CASSFLVLDNEQFF; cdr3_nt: TGTGCCAGCAGTTTTTTGGTATTGGACAATGAGCAGTTCTTC
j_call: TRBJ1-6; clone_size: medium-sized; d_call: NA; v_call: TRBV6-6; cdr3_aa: CASSWDWTVQTLHF; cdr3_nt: TGTGCCAGCAGTTGGGATTGGACAGTTCAGACCCTCCACTTT
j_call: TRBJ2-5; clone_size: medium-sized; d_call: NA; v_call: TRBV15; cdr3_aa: CATSRVRSETQYF; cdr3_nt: TGTGCCACCAGCAGAGTAAGGTCAGAGACCCAGTACTTC
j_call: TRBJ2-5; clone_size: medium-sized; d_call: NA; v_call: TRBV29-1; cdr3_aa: CSARGVQETQYF; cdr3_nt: TGCAGCGCGAGGGGGGTACAGGAGACCCAGTACTTC
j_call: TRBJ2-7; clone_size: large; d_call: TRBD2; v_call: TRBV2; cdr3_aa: CASSEAGREAGYEQYF; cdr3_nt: TGTGCCAGCAGTGAAGCCGGTCGGGAGGCGGGGTACGAGCAGTACTTC
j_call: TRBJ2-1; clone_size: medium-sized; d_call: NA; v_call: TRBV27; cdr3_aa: CASSLAQSNEQFF; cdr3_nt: TGTGCCAGCAGTTTAGCGCAGTCCAATGAGCAGTTCTTC
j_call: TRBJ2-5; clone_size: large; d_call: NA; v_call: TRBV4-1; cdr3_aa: CASSQPDGFWETQYF; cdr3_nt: TGCGCCAGCAGCCAACCCGATGGCTTTTGGGAGACCCAGTACTTC
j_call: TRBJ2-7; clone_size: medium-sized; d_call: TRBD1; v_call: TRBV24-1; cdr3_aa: CATSDPGQGVNEQYF; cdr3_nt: TGTGCCACCAGTGACCCCGGACAGGGTGTTAACGAGCAGTACTTC
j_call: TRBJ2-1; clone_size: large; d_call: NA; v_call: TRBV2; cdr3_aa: CASSAPRTTSEQFF; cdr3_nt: TGTGCCAGCAGTGCCCCACGGACAACTAGTGAGCAGTTCTTC
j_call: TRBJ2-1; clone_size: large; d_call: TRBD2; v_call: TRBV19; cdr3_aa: CASSTRGGNEQFF; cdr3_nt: TGTGCCAGTAGTACCCGGGGAGGGAATGAGCAGTTCTTC
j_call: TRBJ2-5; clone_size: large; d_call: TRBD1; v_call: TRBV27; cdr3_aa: CASEPIWTGGETQYF; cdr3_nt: TGTGCCAGCGAGCCAATTTGGACAGGGGGGGAGACCCAGTACTTC
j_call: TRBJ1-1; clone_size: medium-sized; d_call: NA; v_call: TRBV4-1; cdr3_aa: CASSTAVGDTEAFF; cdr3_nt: TGCGCCAGCAGCACCGCGGTGGGGGACACTGAAGCTTTCTTT
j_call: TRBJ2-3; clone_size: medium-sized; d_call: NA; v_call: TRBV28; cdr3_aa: CASYLGDTQYF; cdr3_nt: TGTGCCAGCTACTTGGGGGATACGCAGTATTTT
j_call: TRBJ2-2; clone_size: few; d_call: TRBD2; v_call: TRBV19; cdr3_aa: CASTPESGRATGELSF; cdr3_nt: TGTGCCAGTACCCCGGAGAGCGGGAGGGCAACCGGGGAGCTGTCTTTT
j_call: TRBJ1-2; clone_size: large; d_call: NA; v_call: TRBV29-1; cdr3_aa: CSVDLGGNGYTF; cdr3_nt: TGCAGCGTTGATTTAGGTGGGAATGGCTACACCTTC
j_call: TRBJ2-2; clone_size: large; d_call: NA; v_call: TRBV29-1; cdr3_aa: CSVEERAGELFF; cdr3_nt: TGCAGCGTTGAAGAGAGAGCCGGGGAGCTGTTTTTT
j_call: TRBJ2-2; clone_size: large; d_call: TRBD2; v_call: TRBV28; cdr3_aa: CASSLSLAEPGPGELFF; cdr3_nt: TGTGCCAGCAGTTTGTCCCTAGCGGAACCTGGCCCCGGGGAGCTGTTTTTT
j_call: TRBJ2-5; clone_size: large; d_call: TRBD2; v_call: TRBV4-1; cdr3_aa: CASSHPLAGYRQETQYF; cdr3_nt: TGCGCCAGCAGCCACCCACTAGCGGGGTATCGGCAAGAGACCCAGTACTTC
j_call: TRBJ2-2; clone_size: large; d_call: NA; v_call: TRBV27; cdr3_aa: CASSLSSTGRAGELFF; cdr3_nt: TGTGCCAGCAGTTTATCTTCTACAGGGAGGGCCGGGGAGCTGTTTTTT
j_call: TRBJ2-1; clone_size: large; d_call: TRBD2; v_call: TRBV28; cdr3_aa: CASSLSGGSYNEQFF; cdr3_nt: TGTGCCAGCAGTTTATCGGGGGGATCCTACAATGAGCAGTTCTTC
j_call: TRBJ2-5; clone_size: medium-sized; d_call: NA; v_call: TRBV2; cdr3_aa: CASSQLGGDDQETQYF; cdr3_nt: TGTGCCAGCAGTCAGCTGGGCGGGGACGACCAAGAGACCCAGTACTTC
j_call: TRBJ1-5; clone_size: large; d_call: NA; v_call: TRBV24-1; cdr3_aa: CATSELLTGPQHF; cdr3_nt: TGTGCCACCAGTGAGTTACTCACGGGGCCCCAGCATTTT
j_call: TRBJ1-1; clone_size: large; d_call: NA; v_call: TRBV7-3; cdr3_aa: CASSLDSNTEAFF; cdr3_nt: TGTGCCAGCAGCCTGGACAGTAACACTGAAGCTTTCTTT
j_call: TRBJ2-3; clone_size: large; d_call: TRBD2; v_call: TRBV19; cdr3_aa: CASSPRAGGLDTQYF; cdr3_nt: TGTGCCAGTAGCCCGAGGGCGGGGGGGCTGGATACGCAGTATTTT
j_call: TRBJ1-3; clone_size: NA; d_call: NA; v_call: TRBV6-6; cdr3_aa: CASSTQGPGNTIYF; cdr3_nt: TGTGCCAGCAGTACTCAAGGGCCTGGAAACACCATATATTTT
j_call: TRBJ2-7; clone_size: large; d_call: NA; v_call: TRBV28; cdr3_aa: CASSTTSRAPEQYF; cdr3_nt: TGTGCCAGCAGTACGACTAGTAGGGCTCCCGAGCAGTACTTC
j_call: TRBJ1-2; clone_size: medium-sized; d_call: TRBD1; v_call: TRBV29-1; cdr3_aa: CSVPTGSAFNYGYTF; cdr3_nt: TGCAGCGTCCCGACAGGGTCAGCCTTTAACTATGGCTACACCTTC